This is a list of T cell receptor beta chains from one sample in a study of blood T cells in healthy people across ages. TCRdb redid the calling of the 5' RACE reads with MiXCR, one entry per CDR3 protein. The data contain around 970,000 distinct CDR3 sequences, 51% of them singletons. The material sequenced was blood. The receptors come from a woman aged 55-75 years in good health. The CDR3 runs from the conserved cysteine through the conserved F or W. Fields, in order: V gene, J gene, CDR3 protein.

TRBV6-5	TRBJ2-6	CASSYSITQGGNVLTF
TRBV4-1	TRBJ2-7	CASSQPSGRSYEQYF
TRBV7-2	TRBJ2-1	CASLRTGNNEQFF
TRBV12-3/TRBV12-4	TRBJ2-3	CASRSRGDAEYF
TRBV7-9	TRBJ2-1	CAGSPAGVASYNEQFF
TRBV4-1	.	CASSQVPVYEQYF
TRBV7-8	TRBJ2-1	CASSFFGPTNEQFF
TRBV27	TRBJ2-1	CASSLRLARSSYNEQFF
TRBV9	TRBJ2-1	CASSVATGSGSSYNEQFF
TRBV12-3/TRBV12-4	TRBJ1-2	CAGSLPDRIYTF